This T cell receptor (beta chain) was captured by sequencing in a study of brain metastases from non-small cell lung cancer. Germline CDR1 reads MNHNS; CDR2 reads SASEGT. This CDR3 is built from 16 residues. The V and J ends lost 1 base and 0 bases respectively, with 10 bases between them. Clones were read by immunoSEQ multiplex PCR, and TCRdb kept only the in-frame ones, dropping some. The sample carries more than 250 clones, around 89% recorded once. The sequence was obtained from a donor aged 40 or over with non-small cell lung cancer. The rearrangement links TRBV6-1 to TRBJ2-1; D not resolved. Sequenced: tumor-adjacent normal tissue. DNA of the CDR3: TGTGCCAGCAGTGAAGGGTTAGGCTACTCCTACAATGAGCAGTTCTTC. Protein sequence: CASSEGLGYSYNEQFF.